This T cell receptor beta chain was recovered during a study of Ad26.COV2.S vaccination and SARS-CoV-2 variants. Study-level information: Donor had been placed in the Ad26.COV2.S arm of the COV1001 trial. Ad26.COV2.S shots went into the muscle once or twice, 56 days apart. Study-wide points: Total responses of T cells may have been underestimated by the analyses of TCR breadth and depth.

Of note for this clone: Its antigen is currently unknown.

Sequencing was performed with immunoSEQ multiplex PCR; in TCRdb, only in-frame clones are kept and a portion is missing. Of about 280,000 clones in the sample, more than 75% are singletons; the top ten hold about 3.1%. The treatment here: 15 to 20 received Ad26.COV2.S at low or high dose, single or two shots; roughly five received placebo; per-sample allocation not given. Collection of samples fell on day 63 after the first vaccine or placebo injection. The TCR originated in a person between 18 and 59 years old who received the Ad26.COV2.S COVID-19 vaccine or a placebo. This sample comprised peripheral blood, obtained in a trial of Ad26.COV2.S vaccine versus placebo.

CDR3 loop: CASSLGGQRRVTEAFF. DNA of the CDR3: TGCGCCAGCAGCCTTGGGGGCCAGCGGCGGGTCACTGAAGCTTTCTTT. The V call is TRBV4-1, the J call TRBJ1-1, with D possibly matching TRBD1 (6 bases). Deletions cut 4 bases from V and 4 bases from J, with 19 bases between. Germline V gene data show CDR1 as MGHRA and CDR2 as YSYEKL. The CDR3 is 16 amino acids.